Listed below are T cell receptor beta chains from one sample, sequenced in a study of chemoradiotherapy in HPV16-positive cancers. Using immunoSEQ multiplex PCR, the repertoire was profiled, and TCRdb retains in-frame clones only, with some absent. This sample has tens of thousands of clones; roughly 80% occur once, and the top ten carry approximately 5.5%. The sample consisted of blood, taken from a patient who underwent chemoradiotherapy. The source of these receptors is a human donor with HPV-associated anogenital cancer. CDR3s include the opening cysteine and the closing phenylalanine or tryptophan. D genes are given only for firm matches. Expanded clones get a size class; other rows say once, few or many, or leave the size out.

cdr3_nt | cdr3_aa | j_call | clone_size | v_call | d_call
TGTGCCAGCAGCCCGAACGGACAGGGGGCCAGGGAGACCCAGTACTTC | CASSPNGQGARETQYF | TRBJ2-5 | - | TRBV7-9 | TRBD1
TGTGCCAGCAGTTATAGAGGTAAAGGGGACTTGAATGAGCAGTTCTTC | CASSYRGKGDLNEQFF | TRBJ2-1 | - | TRBV7-9 | -
TGTGCCAGCAGCGCATCCGGGACAGGGAGAACTGAGCAGTTCTTC | CASSASGTGRTEQFF | TRBJ2-1 | - | TRBV11-1 | TRBD1
TGTGCCAGCAGCTTGGGCGGACAGGGTGGTATCTACGAGCAGTACTTC | CASSLGGQGGIYEQYF | TRBJ2-7 | - | TRBV5-4 | TRBD1
TGTGCCAGCAGCCAGGGACTAGCGGGGGGGCAACAAGAGACCCAGTACTTC | CASSQGLAGGQQETQYF | TRBJ2-5 | - | TRBV7-9 | TRBD2
TGTGCCAGCAGCCCACTGACAGGGGGCACCTCTGGAAACACCATATATTTT | CASSPLTGGTSGNTIYF | TRBJ1-3 | - | TRBV27 | TRBD1
TGCAGCGCCGGACAGGCGGAGACCCAGTACTTC | CSAGQAETQYF | TRBJ2-5 | - | TRBV29-1 | TRBD1
TGTGCCAGCAGGAGGGACCGAAATAACTATGGCTACACCTTC | CASRRDRNNYGYTF | TRBJ1-2 | - | TRBV2 | -
TGTGCCAGCAGCTTGGGTGCCAGCCCACAAAGTGGGGATACGCAGTATTTT | CASSLGASPQSGDTQYF | TRBJ2-3 | - | TRBV5-4 | -
TGTGCCAGCAGTCCGACAGGGTTGCACGAGCAGTACTTC | CASSPTGLHEQYF | TRBJ2-7 | few | TRBV28 | TRBD1
TGTGCCAGCAGCTTAGGGCCAGGGGGAGAGAATTCACCCCTCCACTTT | CASSLGPGGENSPLHF | TRBJ1-6 | - | TRBV7-2 | TRBD1
TGTGCCAGCAGACGGACAGGGGGCGCTTTCGGCTACACCTTC | CASRRTGGAFGYTF | TRBJ1-2 | - | TRBV6-5 | TRBD1
TGTGCCAGTACCCCAAGGACGGGGAACACTGAAGCTTTCTTT | CASTPRTGNTEAFF | TRBJ1-1 | - | TRBV19 | -
TGCAGCGTTGAAAGGAACACTGAAGCTTTCTTT | CSVERNTEAFF | TRBJ1-1 | - | TRBV29-1 | -
TGTGCCAGCAGCTTGAAGGCTAGCGGGGGAAAGAACGAGCAGTACTTC | CASSLKASGGKNEQYF | TRBJ2-7 | - | TRBV5-4 | TRBD2
TGTGCCAGCAGTTTAGGCAATACAGGGTCCCGGGGCTACACCTTC | CASSLGNTGSRGYTF | TRBJ1-2 | few | TRBV28 | -
TGTGCCAGCAGTTATCGTAATAGCGGGGGGGGCACAGATACGCAGTATTTT | CASSYRNSGGGTDTQYF | TRBJ2-3 | - | TRBV2 | TRBD2
TGTGCCAGCAGACCAGGACTAGCGGGGGGAAACACCGGGGAGCTGTTTTTT | CASRPGLAGGNTGELFF | TRBJ2-2 | - | TRBV9 | TRBD2
TGTGCCAGCAGCCAGCGCCCGGACAACTCTGGAAACACCATATATTTT | CASSQRPDNSGNTIYF | TRBJ1-3 | - | TRBV11-2 | -
TGTGCCAGCAGCTTAACTGGGACAGATTCTAACTATGGCTACACCTTC | CASSLTGTDSNYGYTF | TRBJ1-2 | - | TRBV7-9 | TRBD1
TGTGCCTGGAGGGGGGCAGGGGCTTTCTTT | CAWRGAGAFF | TRBJ1-1 | - | TRBV30 | -
TGTGCCAGCAGCTTGCAGGAAATTTCACCCCTCCACTTT | CASSLQEISPLHF | TRBJ1-6 | few | TRBV5-5 | -
TGTGCCTGGACCCCAGGGGGTCATCTGGAAGCTTTCTTT | CAWTPGGHLEAFF | TRBJ1-1 | once | TRBV30 | TRBD1
TGTGCCAGCCAGCTACAGGGTTACTCCTATAATTCACCCCTCCACTTT | CASQLQGYSYNSPLHF | TRBJ1-6 | once | TRBV2 | -
TGTGCCAGCAGCTTAGGGCCACCGGGGGGTGGATACAATGAGCAGTTCTTC | CASSLGPPGGGYNEQFF | TRBJ2-1 | - | TRBV7-9 | TRBD2
TGTGCCAGCAGCTCACCAAGGACCTTCACAGATACGCAGTATTTT | CASSSPRTFTDTQYF | TRBJ2-3 | - | TRBV7-2 | -
TGTGCCAGTAGTCCCGCGATTCATCAGCCCCAGCATTTT | CASSPAIHQPQHF | TRBJ1-5 | - | TRBV19 | -
TGTGCCAGCAGGTCCCCCGGGACTCCCAACAGCGAGCAGTACTTC | CASRSPGTPNSEQYF | TRBJ2-7 | - | TRBV9 | -
TGTGCCAGCAGCCCCGGGACAGATAATGAAAAACTGTTTTTT | CASSPGTDNEKLFF | TRBJ1-4 | - | TRBV11-2 | TRBD1
TGTGCCAGCAGCAAAGGATTATCAGGCAGTACGAACACTGAAGCTTTCTTT | CASSKGLSGSTNTEAFF | TRBJ1-1 | once | TRBV21-1 | -
TGCACCAGCAGCCACAACTCTGGAAACACCATATATTTT | CTSSHNSGNTIYF | TRBJ1-3 | - | TRBV1 | -
TGTGCCAGCAGTCCCGGGACGATTGTACAAGAGACCCAGTACTTC | CASSPGTIVQETQYF | TRBJ2-5 | - | TRBV2 | -
TGTGCCAGCAGTTACTTAGGGGTTGGCGAGCAGTACTTC | CASSYLGVGEQYF | TRBJ2-7 | - | TRBV6-6 | -
TGTGCCAGCGGTCGGCAGGCCGCGGATACGCAGTATTTT | CASGRQAADTQYF | TRBJ2-3 | - | TRBV7-6 | -
TGTGCCAGCAGCCAAGGAGGGGGAAACATTCAGTACTTC | CASSQGGGNIQYF | TRBJ2-4 | - | TRBV14 | -
TGTGCCAGCAGCTTAGGACCGACCCCCCCATGGAACACTGAAGCTTTCTTT | CASSLGPTPPWNTEAFF | TRBJ1-1 | - | TRBV7-8 | -
TGTGCCAGCAGCTTTGGACAGGCCATGCCCCAGCATTTT | CASSFGQAMPQHF | TRBJ1-5 | - | TRBV7-9 | TRBD1
TGTGCCTGGAGTCGACGGTCATATAGCACAGATACGCAGTATTTT | CAWSRRSYSTDTQYF | TRBJ2-3 | once | TRBV30 | -
TGTGCCAGCAGCGTGCTATCTGGGACAGACACTGAAGCTTTCTTT | CASSVLSGTDTEAFF | TRBJ1-1 | - | TRBV9 | TRBD1
TGCGCCAGCAAGGAGCGGGGTTTGGTAGATACGCAGTATTTT | CASKERGLVDTQYF | TRBJ2-3 | - | TRBV10-2 | TRBD2
TGTGCCAGCAGCCCCCGGACAGGGACGAACACTGAAGCTTTCTTT | CASSPRTGTNTEAFF | TRBJ1-1 | once | TRBV11-2 | TRBD1
TGTGCCAGCAGCTTAGCGCCGGACTATGGCTACACCTTC | CASSLAPDYGYTF | TRBJ1-2 | - | TRBV7-9 | -
TGTGCCAGTAGTGGTTACGGGTATGGCTACACCTTC | CASSGYGYGYTF | TRBJ1-2 | - | TRBV19 | -
TGCAGCGCTGACAGGGGCACAGATACGCAGTATTTT | CSADRGTDTQYF | TRBJ2-3 | - | TRBV29-1 | TRBD1